A single sample is the source of the 6 T cell receptor beta chains below, sequenced in a study of OX40 agonist ivuxolimab in advanced cancers. Profiled with immunoSEQ multiplex PCR; TCRdb holds only in-frame clones, not every one. This table has about 73,000 clones, more than 90% appearing once. The sequencing used CD4+ or CD8+ T cells sorted from blood, collected in a trial of the OX40 agonist ivuxolimab. Receptors originate from an adult with an advanced solid tumor such as melanoma, head and neck, liver or kidney cancer.

CDR3 DNA sequence: TGTGCCAGCAGTTTCATGGACGTCCCAGATACGCAGTATTTT. It is translated as CASSFMDVPDTQYF. The chain couples TRBV6-5 to TRBJ2-3, with D unclear. CDR1 and CDR2 (germline): MNHEY, SVGAGI. The CDR3 is 14 residues long. The V end was cut by 4 bases, the J end by 4 bases, with 12 bases between.

The sample holds one count of this clone. This chain links TRBV7-2 with TRBJ2-7; D gene unclear. This CDR3 is 12 amino acids long. The germline gives CDR1 SGHTA, CDR2 FQGNSA. Trimming left V 6 bases short and J 3 bases short, with 9 bases between. This CDR3 reads CASRPTVYEQYF. CDR3 sequence (DNA): TGTGCCAGCAGACCAACCGTCTACGAGCAGTACTTC.

The chain recombines TRBV6-1 with TRBJ2-1; D gene unclear. CDR3 length equals 14 residues. Germline lookup yields CDR1 MNHNS and CDR2 SASEGT. Trimming removed 4 bases at V and 4 bases at J, with 11 bases between. CDR3 protein: CASSVLQTYNEQFF. The CDR3, as DNA: TGTGCCAGCAGTGTTTTACAAACTTACAATGAGCAGTTCTTC.

In this sample, this clone turned up once. The chain employs TRBV11-2 and TRBJ2-3; 15 bases agree with TRBD2. The CDR3 has 17 residues. In germline, CDR1 is SGHAT, CDR2 FQNNGV. Trimming took 5 bases from V and 2 from J; bases not matched to a gene: 5. CDR3 bases: TGTGCCAGCAGCGAGGGACTAGCGGGGGGTTACACAGATACGCAGTATTTT. It encodes CASSEGLAGGYTDTQYF.

This chain uses TRBV12-5 with TRBJ2-1; 10 bases are a match to TRBD2. This CDR3 is built from 17 residues. With 10 bases clipped from V and 3 bases from J, the junction kept 15 bases outside the gene matches. The germline gives CDR1 LGHNT, CDR2 FRNRAP. The CDR3 is CATGEGGSGGHYNEQFF. The CDR3 DNA reads TGTGCTACTGGAGAGGGTGGTAGCGGGGGGCACTACAATGAGCAGTTCTTC. Variable domain in full (rest from reference TRBV12-5 and TRBJ2-1): DARVTQTPRHKVTEMGQEVTMRCQPILGHNTVFWYRQTMMQGLELLAYFRNRAPLDDSGMPKDRFSAEMPDATLATLKIQPSEPRDSAVYFCATGEGGSGGHYNEQFFGPGTRLTVL.

The rearrangement links TRBV28 to TRBJ2-1; D gene uncertain. Germline CDR1 and CDR2: MDHEN and SYDVKM. CDR3 length: 14 residues. V was pared by 4 bases and J by 0 bases, with 7 bases between. CDR3 residues: CASSYKSSYNEQFF. DNA of the CDR3: TGTGCCAGCAGTTACAAAAGCTCCTACAATGAGCAGTTCTTC.